The rows below give T cell receptor beta chains drawn from one sample of a study of long-term antiretroviral therapy in people with HIV. TCRdb keeps only in-frame clones here, not all; method: immunoSEQ multiplex PCR. The sample lists tens of thousands of clones, just over 85% occurring once. The sequencing used unsorted PBMCs, collected more than 4.3 years after starting antiretroviral therapy. All receptors come from a man aged 25 to 40 with HIV. CDR3s include the opening cysteine and the closing phenylalanine or tryptophan. The D gene is left open where the match is weak. Clone size is shown for a subset of rows, as once, few, many or a class of expanded clone.

clone size: NA
V gene: TRBV7-2
D gene: NA
J gene: TRBJ2-1
CDR3 DNA: TGTGCCAGCAGCTTAGATTCCAACAATGAGCAGTTCTTC
CDR3 protein: CASSLDSNNEQFF

clone size: NA
V gene: TRBV9
D gene: NA
J gene: TRBJ2-3
CDR3 DNA: TGTGCCAGCAGCGTATACGGCACAGATACGCAGTATTTT
CDR3 protein: CASSVYGTDTQYF

clone size: few
V gene: TRBV7-9
D gene: NA
J gene: TRBJ1-5
CDR3 DNA: TGTGCCAGCGGACCGACGGGGGGACAGCCCCAGCATTTT
CDR3 protein: CASGPTGGQPQHF

clone size: few
V gene: TRBV18
D gene: NA
J gene: TRBJ1-1
CDR3 DNA: TGTGCCAGCTCACCTGATTCGAGCCCGAACACTGAAGCTTTCTTT
CDR3 protein: CASSPDSSPNTEAFF

clone size: NA
V gene: TRBV5-8
D gene: NA
J gene: TRBJ1-2
CDR3 DNA: TGTGCCAGCAGTGGAGAGGTCGAACCCTATGGCTACACCTTC
CDR3 protein: CASSGEVEPYGYTF

clone size: NA
V gene: TRBV5-6
D gene: NA
J gene: TRBJ1-1
CDR3 DNA: TGTGCCAGCAGCTTGGCCTGGAGTCCTGAAGCTTTCTTT
CDR3 protein: CASSLAWSPEAFF

clone size: NA
V gene: TRBV21-1
D gene: NA
J gene: TRBJ1-2
CDR3 DNA: TGTGCCAGCAGCACAAGGACAGGGATCGGAAAGGATGGCTACACCTTC
CDR3 protein: CASSTRTGIGKDGYTF

clone size: NA
V gene: TRBV27
D gene: NA
J gene: TRBJ2-2
CDR3 DNA: TGTGCCAGCAGTTTATCGATGGGGGGGGAGCTGTTTTTT
CDR3 protein: CASSLSMGGELFF

clone size: NA
V gene: TRBV5-1
D gene: NA
J gene: TRBJ2-5
CDR3 DNA: TGCGCCAGCAGCTCCGGGGCTCAAGAGACCCAGTACTTC
CDR3 protein: CASSSGAQETQYF

clone size: few
V gene: TRBV2
D gene: NA
J gene: TRBJ1-5
CDR3 DNA: TGTGCCAGCAGTCCCACGGGTCAGCCCCAGCATTTT
CDR3 protein: CASSPTGQPQHF

clone size: NA
V gene: TRBV30
D gene: TRBD2
J gene: TRBJ2-7
CDR3 DNA: TGTGCCTGGTCGGGGGGGGGCTTGGCAGGGGAGCAGTACTTC
CDR3 protein: CAWSGGGLAGEQYF

clone size: NA
V gene: TRBV10-3
D gene: NA
J gene: TRBJ2-4
CDR3 DNA: TGTGCCTCACGAGGTGGGGCAGGCGAAAACATTCAGTACTTC
CDR3 protein: CASRGGAGENIQYF

clone size: NA
V gene: TRBV11-3
D gene: TRBD2
J gene: TRBJ2-3
CDR3 DNA: TGTGCCAGCAGCTCTGCGGCTAGCGGGAGTAAAGATACGCAGTATTTT
CDR3 protein: CASSSAASGSKDTQYF

clone size: NA
V gene: TRBV7-9
D gene: NA
J gene: TRBJ1-4
CDR3 DNA: TGTGCCAGCAGGTTGAGTTTAAATGAAAAACTGTTTTTT
CDR3 protein: CASRLSLNEKLFF

clone size: NA
V gene: TRBV7-9
D gene: NA
J gene: TRBJ2-1
CDR3 DNA: TGTGCCAGCAGCTTAGGCTACAATGAGCAGTTCTTC
CDR3 protein: CASSLGYNEQFF

clone size: once
V gene: TRBV30
D gene: TRBD2
J gene: TRBJ2-5
CDR3 DNA: TGTGCCTGGAGTTCGCGGGAGTGGGAGACCCAGTACTTC
CDR3 protein: CAWSSREWETQYF